These 27 T cell receptor beta chains came from one sample sequenced in a study of T-cell memory formation after mild COVID-19. TCRdb reprocessed the 5' RACE reads with MiXCR, giving one entry per CDR3 protein. The table lists around 130,000 distinct CDR3 sequences, approximately 5.9% of them singletons, with 2% to 2.5% in the top ten. Sequences were obtained from PBMCs or a T cell subset sorted from them (not recorded which). The receptors were sampled from an adult woman who had mild COVID-19 (a few samples of this study predate the infection). Cell type and time point are not known.

The chain carries TRBV4-3 and TRBJ1-1; D unclear. Trimming took off 0 bases at V and 7 bases at J, with 9 bases between the two ends. Germline V gene data show CDR1 as LGHNA and CDR2 as YSLEER. This CDR3 has 13 amino acids. This chain's CDR3 is CASSQDGELEAFF. The DNA of the CDR3 is TGCGCCAGCAGCCAAGATGGGGAACTTGAAGCTTTCTTT.

This clonotype was observed a few times. The chain recombines TRBV7-3 with TRBJ1-1; D ambiguous. The CDR3 contains 11 residues. With 2 bases removed from V and 8 bases from J, the gap between germline ends came to 6 bases. CDR1 SGHTA and CDR2 FQGTGA come from the germline V gene. The DNA of the CDR3 is TGTGCCAGCAGCTTAGACGGAGAAGCTTTCTTT. Its translation is CASSLDGEAFF.

The CDR3 region is CASSMTVFTEAFF. As DNA, the CDR3 is TGTGCCAGTAGTATGACGGTATTCACTGAAGCTTTCTTT. V gene TRBV19 combines with J gene TRBJ1-1; D gene ambiguous. Germline V CDR1 and CDR2: LNHDA, SQIVND (reference sequence). CDR3 length: 13 amino acids. The germline V and J ends were trimmed by 3 bases and 4 bases, with 9 bases remaining between them.

A few counts support this clonotype. The rearrangement uses TRBV20-1 and TRBJ2-1; 10 bases line up with TRBD2. J lost 7 bases, V lost 3 bases, and 9 bases had no gene match. Germline V gene sequence: CDR1 DFQATT, CDR2 SNEGSKA (reference sequence). This CDR3 has 15 amino acids. CDR3 region: CSASPLAGAVNEQFF. CDR3 DNA: TGCAGTGCTAGTCCCCTAGCGGGGGCCGTGAATGAGCAGTTCTTC.

This clonotype was observed at least ten times. The chain is built from TRBV5-1 and TRBJ2-6; tentatively, D is TRBD2 (5 bases). V gave up 4 bases and J gave up 0 bases, with 11 bases separating them. Germline V CDR1 and CDR2: SGHRS, YFSETQ. This CDR3 comprises 16 residues. In DNA form, the CDR3 reads TGCGCCAGCAGCGGGAGAGGTGACTCTGGGGCCAACGTCCTGACTTTC. Its translation: CASSGRGDSGANVLTF.

This clonotype was observed many times. The rearrangement uses TRBV4-1 and TRBJ2-2; D call uncertain. Germline V gene sequence: CDR1 MGHRA, CDR2 YSYEKL. V was cut by 0 bases and J by 4 bases, with 9 bases left in between. The CDR3 runs 15 residues. CDR3 sequence reads: CASSQDRPSTGELFF. The CDR3 DNA follows: TGCGCCAGCAGCCAAGATAGACCAAGCACCGGGGAGCTGTTTTTT.

This chain links TRBV4-2 with TRBJ1-4; the match to TRBD1 covers 8 bases. The CDR3 sequence is 15 residues long. The germline V gene encodes CDR1 LGHNA and CDR2 YNFKEQ. The junction had 4 bases not matched to a gene; V was cut back by 1 base and J by 6 bases. In nucleotides, the CDR3 is TGTGCCAGCAGCCAAGGACAGGGGCAATATGAAAAACTGTTTTTT. This encodes CASSQGQGQYEKLFF.

The sample holds a few counts of this clonotype. This chain uses TRBV5-5 with TRBJ1-5; D uncertain. V lost 0 bases and J 0 bases, leaving 4 bases between the germline ends. The CDR3 contains 14 residues. The germline CDR1 and CDR2 sequences are SGHKS and YYEKEE (reference sequence). The CDR3 protein is CASSLDISNQPQHF. For the CDR3, the DNA is TGTGCCAGCAGCTTGGACATTAGCAATCAGCCCCAGCATTTT. The whole variable domain, filled in from reference TRBV5-5 and TRBJ1-5, reads DAGVTQSPTHLIKTRGQQVTLRCSPISGHKSVSWYQQVLGQGPQFIFQYYEKEERGRGNFPDRFSARQFPNYSSELNVNALLLGDSALYLCASSLDISNQPQHFGDGTRLSIL.

There are a few counts of this clonotype. The chain links TRBV11-2 to TRBJ2-7; 12 bases align to TRBD2. CDR3 length: 15 residues. CDR1 and CDR2 from the germline V gene are SGHAT and FQNNGV. J lost 6 bases, V lost 5 bases, and 8 bases had no gene match. In nucleotides, the CDR3 is TGTGCCAGCAGCCTAAGACTAGCGGGAGTTAGCGAGCAGTACTTC. Protein: CASSLRLAGVSEQYF.

The chain recombines TRBV7-9 with TRBJ2-5; D not certain. The CDR3 consists of 16 residues. Between the trimmed V and J ends, which lost 5 bases and 2 bases, there was a span of 18 bases. The germline CDR1 and CDR2 sequences are SEHNR and FQNEAQ (reference sequence). The CDR3 DNA reads TGTGCCAGCAGCCGGACCTTTACCGGGCAACAAGAGACCCAGTACTTC. The encoded protein is CASSRTFTGQQETQYF. Together with reference TRBV7-9 and TRBJ2-5, the CDR3 gives the full variable domain: DTGVSQNPRHKITKRGQNVTFRCDPISEHNRLYWYRQTLGQGPEFLTYFQNEAQLEKSRLLSDRFSAERPKGSFSTLEIQRTEQGDSAMYLCASSRTFTGQQETQYFGPGTRLLVL.

The gene calls are TRBV7-9 and TRBJ2-7; D not resolved. Looked up from germline, CDR1 is SEHNR and CDR2 is FQNEAQ (reference sequence). The CDR3 is 15 amino acids. Trimming left V 1 base short and J 2 bases short, with 12 bases between. The CDR3, as DNA: TGTGCCAGCAGCTTAGTCGAGACGGGTACCTACGAGCAGTACTTC. Its translation is CASSLVETGTYEQYF.

The chain is built from TRBV5-8 and TRBJ1-1; D perhaps matches TRBD1 (5 bases). The V end lost 1 base, the J end lost 4 bases, and 14 bases lay between the germline ends. Germline values: CDR1 SGHTS, CDR2 YDEGEE. The CDR3 extends over 15 amino acids. CDR3 loop: CASSLSVRDGTEAFF. The CDR3, as DNA: TGTGCCAGCAGCTTGAGTGTCAGGGATGGCACTGAAGCTTTCTTT.

This clonotype has at least ten counts. The gene calls are TRBV15 and TRBJ2-7; D not certain. Germline-derived CDR1 and CDR2 are LNHNV and YYDKDF (reference sequence). Trimming took 3 bases from V and 4 from J, leaving 7 bases between them. This CDR3 spans 12 amino acids. Here the CDR3 reads CATSRSRYEQYF. In DNA form, the CDR3 reads TGTGCCACCAGCAGGTCTCGGTACGAGCAGTACTTC.

Many counts were recorded for this clonotype. The chain has TRBV27 and TRBJ2-7; no clear D gene. The CDR3 is 14 amino acids. Trimming left V 2 bases short and J 2 bases short, with 10 bases between. CDR1 is MNHEY and CDR2 is SMNVEV in the germline V gene (reference sequence). This CDR3 reads CASSLQTRTYEQYF. In nucleotides, the CDR3 is TGTGCCAGCAGTTTACAGACCCGAACCTACGAGCAGTACTTC.

There are many counts of this clonotype. V and J are TRBV5-1 and TRBJ2-1; 10 nucleotides align to TRBD1. Unmatched junction bases numbered 12, after V lost 4 bases and J lost 8 bases. Germline CDR1 reads SGHRS; CDR2 reads YFSETQ. The CDR3 totals 16 residues. CDR3 sequence (DNA): TGCGCCAGCAGCCATCCTCCGGACAGGGGGGCTTATGAGCAGTTCTTC. This sequence encodes CASSHPPDRGAYEQFF.

This clonotype was recorded a few times. The rearrangement uses TRBV6-1 and TRBJ1-1; no firm D call. The CDR3 is made up of 13 amino acids. Germline-derived CDR1 and CDR2 are MNHNS and SASEGT. Trimming took off 2 bases at V and 10 bases at J, with 14 bases between the two ends. CDR3 nucleotides: TGTGCCAGCAGTGAATGGGCAGGACTAAGAGCTTTCTTT. Translating gives CASSEWAGLRAFF.

This clonotype was counted a single time. The V call is TRBV27, the J call TRBJ2-5; TRBD2 might be the D (6 bases). Germline V gene sequence: CDR1 MNHEY, CDR2 SMNVEV (reference sequence). The CDR3 loop spans 15 amino acids. The ends were cut back, 4 bases at V and 1 base at J, with 13 bases in the middle. The CDR3 DNA sequence: TGTGCCAGCAGTTCCCTTTACGGGGGCCAAGAGACCCAGTACTTC. It codes for CASSSLYGGQETQYF.

This clonotype has just a few counts. This chain links TRBV19 with TRBJ1-2; weak D call: TRBD1 (5 bases). This CDR3 spans 13 amino acids. V shed 8 bases and J shed 6 bases, with 16 bases lying between them. Per the germline V gene, CDR1 is LNHDA and CDR2 is SQIVND (reference sequence). This CDR3 is CASGPRGGHGYTF. CDR3 DNA: TGTGCCAGTGGGCCACGGGGCGGACATGGCTACACCTTC. Drawing the rest from reference TRBV19 and TRBJ1-2, the complete variable domain is DGGITQSPKYLFRKEGQNVTLSCEQNLNHDAMYWYRQDPGQGLRLIYYSQIVNDFQKGDIAEGYSVSREKKESFPLTVTSAQKNPTAFYLCASGPRGGHGYTFGSGTRLTVV.

This clonotype was observed a handful of times. The chain recombines TRBV18 with TRBJ2-3; 7 bases align to TRBD2. The germline V gene has CDR1 KGHSH and CDR2 LQKENI. V shed 0 bases and J 0 bases; nucleotides not matched to a gene: 9. There are 18 residues in the CDR3. The CDR3 DNA follows: TGTGCCAGCTCACCACCTATGGCTAGCGGAGCTAGCACAGATACGCAGTATTTT. It specifies CASSPPMASGASTDTQYF.

V usage is TRBV25-1 and J usage is TRBJ1-4; no definite D call. This CDR3 comprises 17 residues. V lost 6 bases to trimming and J lost 7 bases, with 24 bases between them. Germline values: CDR1 MGHDK, CDR2 SYGVNS. The CDR3 sequence: CASSTTRALRKREKLFF. CDR3 nucleotides: TGTGCCAGCAGCACCACCCGGGCGCTCCGGAAACGTGAAAAACTGTTTTTT.

This clonotype was found many times. The chain couples TRBV11-2 to TRBJ1-1; D not resolved. The germline gives CDR1 SGHAT, CDR2 FQNNGV. Trimming stripped 9 bases from V and 0 bases from J, with 14 bases between. CDR3 length equals 14 residues. The CDR3 spells CASMDGIMNTEAFF. As DNA, the CDR3 is TGTGCCAGTATGGACGGTATAATGAACACTGAAGCTTTCTTT. Supplemented by reference TRBV11-2 and TRBJ1-1, the full variable domain reads EAGVAQSPRYKIIEKRQSVAFWCNPISGHATLYWYQQILGQGPKLLIQFQNNGVVDDSQLPKDRFSAERLKGVDSTLKIQPAKLEDSAVYLCASMDGIMNTEAFFGQGTRLTVV.

This clonotype has only a few counts. J is TRBJ1-6 and V is TRBV15; no clear D gene. V lost 2 bases, J lost 5 bases, and 10 bases lay in between. This CDR3 spans 15 amino acids. The V gene's germline CDR1 is LNHNV and CDR2 YYDKDF (reference sequence). This chain's CDR3 is CATSRSSIDNSPLHF. In DNA form, the CDR3 reads TGTGCCACCAGCAGATCGTCCATAGATAATTCACCCCTCCACTTT.

J is TRBJ2-2 and V is TRBV21-1; the table names TRBD1, a call not compared with the DNA. TRBV21-1 is a pseudogene. CDR3 size: 18 residues. The CDR3 DNA reads TGTGCCAGCACCCCAAGGAGACAGGGGCGTACGAACACCGGGGAGCTGTTTTTT. Translating it yields CASTPRRQGRTNTGELFF.

This clonotype was detected many times. This chain joins TRBV7-6 and TRBJ2-2; D is ambiguous. V lost 1 base, J lost 4 bases, and 10 bases lay in between. Germline V gene sequence: CDR1 SGHVS, CDR2 FNYEAQ. This CDR3 contains 15 residues. The CDR3 reads CASSLVAFSTGELFF. The CDR3 DNA is TGTGCCAGCAGCTTAGTAGCTTTTTCCACCGGGGAGCTGTTTTTT.

The chain joins TRBV7-2 to TRBJ2-5; 10 nucleotides align to TRBD1. V shed 6 bases and J 1 base; nucleotides not matched to a gene: 8. This CDR3 comprises 16 residues. Germline V gene data show CDR1 as SGHTA and CDR2 as FQGNSA. This CDR3 reads CASSDWTGGPQETQYF. In nucleotides, the CDR3 is TGTGCCAGCAGTGACTGGACAGGGGGACCCCAAGAGACCCAGTACTTC.

Only a few counts were recorded for this clonotype. The rearrangement joins TRBV2 to TRBJ2-3; 9 nucleotides agree with TRBD2. Germline CDR1 SNHLY, CDR2 FYNNEI. Losses at the gene ends were 5 bases for V and 0 bases for J; bases not matched to a gene: 3. This CDR3 region has 15 residues. CDR3 region: CASSLAGASTDTQYF. The DNA for the CDR3 is TGTGCCAGCAGTTTAGCGGGGGCTAGCACAGATACGCAGTATTTT.

This clonotype was counted ten times or more. The chain is built from TRBV6-6 and TRBJ1-1; 8 positions agree with TRBD1. V shed 5 bases, J shed 3 bases, and the junction held 5 bases outside the gene matches. CDR3 length: 14 residues. Germline V gene data show CDR1 as MNHNY and CDR2 as SVGAGI (reference sequence). CDR3 loop: CASSRTGGDTEAFF. The CDR3 bases are TGTGCCAGCAGTCGAACAGGGGGAGACACTGAAGCTTTCTTT.